The entry that follows covers one T cell receptor (beta chain) sequence. The antigen remains unidentified. This specimen comes from a study of cytomegalovirus exposure and HLA in healthy donors. Study as a whole: A preliminary data release comprised 80 million to 95 million unique TCRs obtained from HLA-typed donors. Study-wide points: In an earlier analysis, in roughly 580 donors, most V segments appeared productive either ~87% or ~30% of the time. Through in vitro validation, three CMV-associated chains were shown to be specific for CMV antigens.

Primers for the PCR totalled 60 Vbeta and 13 Jbeta. The table came from immunoSEQ multiplex PCR; TCRdb's copy has only in-frame clones and leaves some out. The sample has some 110,000 clones; around 80% are singletons. The sample taken for sequencing was PBMCs. This clonotype was obtained from a man aged 30 to 39 in good health and CMV-seronegative.

CDR3 protein: CASSPTSGGAYEQYF. CDR3 coding DNA: TGTGCCAGCAGCCCAACTAGCGGGGGGGCGTACGAGCAGTACTTC. This chain uses TRBV6-6 with TRBJ2-7; 13 bases align to TRBD2. CDR1 MNHNY and CDR2 SVGAGI come from the germline V gene (reference sequence). The CDR3 spans 15 residues. Unmatched junction bases numbered 6, after V lost 6 bases and J lost 4 bases.